The 18 T cell receptor beta chains below were found in one sample sequenced in a study of Graves' ophthalmopathy and Graves' hyperthyroidism. The sequenced template was RNA, covering the TCR beta CDR3 region. RT-PCR was first run with HTBI primers, then multiplex PCR in a second round. TCRdb re-called the multiplex PCR reads through MiXCR, storing one row per CDR3 protein. The top ten hold roughly 1.5% of the sample, which has some 390,000 distinct CDR3 sequences, around 16% seen once. Input material: peripheral blood. The source is a woman under 30 with Graves' ophthalmopathy.

The sample holds many counts of this clonotype. This sequence joins TRBV6-5 and TRBJ1-5, with 7 positions matching TRBD1. Germline V gives CDR1 MNHEY, CDR2 SVGAGI. The trim removed 6 bases at V and 9 bases at J, leaving 14 bases unmatched. This CDR3 has 15 amino acids. In DNA form, the CDR3 reads TGTGCCAGCAGATACGAACAGGGGAGGGGTCTGCCCCAGCATTTT. Amino acid sequence: CASRYEQGRGLPQHF.

This clonotype has ten or more counts. This chain uses TRBV6-2 or TRBV6-3 with TRBJ2-7; possibly TRBD1 for D (5 bases). The CDR3 loop spans 17 amino acids. Trimming removed 6 bases from V and 3 bases from J, with 24 bases in between. Per germline, CDR1 MNHEY and CDR2 SVGEGT. CDR3 nucleotide sequence: TGTGCCAGCAGCAAAAGGGCTTGGGGCAGGGCCGACTACGAGCAGTACTTC. This translates into CASSKRAWGRADYEQYF.

This clonotype occurred many times. The V and J genes are TRBV6-5 and TRBJ1-1, with 7 bases identical to TRBD1. The CDR3 is 15 amino acids. CDR1 MNHEY and CDR2 SVGAGI come from the germline V gene. With V trimmed by 0 bases and J by 3 bases, 4 bases remained unmatched. The CDR3 region has the DNA TGTGCCAGCAGTTACTCGGGCAGGGGGGACACTGAAGCTTTCTTT. Its translation: CASSYSGRGDTEAFF.

There are many counts of this clonotype. The genes are TRBV27 and TRBJ1-1; TRBD1 aligns across 10 bases. The germline gives CDR1 MNHEY, CDR2 SMNVEV (reference sequence). This CDR3 has 18 residues. Losses at the gene ends were 0 bases for V and 4 bases for J; bases not matched to a gene: 11. The CDR3 here is CASSLSIRQGAGGTEAFF. In nucleotides, the CDR3 is TGTGCCAGCAGTTTATCGATAAGACAGGGGGCTGGGGGCACTGAAGCTTTCTTT.

This clonotype was detected many times. J is TRBJ2-6 and V is TRBV2; 7 bases fit TRBD1. The CDR3 is made up of 16 amino acids. Germline V gene lookup returns CDR1 SNHLY and CDR2 FYNNEI. Trimming removed 6 bases from V and 0 bases from J; junction bases left unmatched: 5. The CDR3 DNA reads as TGTGCCAGCAGGAAGGACAGGAACTCTGGGGCCAACGTCCTGACTTTC. Its protein is CASRKDRNSGANVLTF.

This clonotype was detected ten times or more. The chain links TRBV6-1 to TRBJ2-7, with D tentatively TRBD1 or TRBD2 (5 bases each). CDR1 is MNHNS and CDR2 is SASEGT in the germline V gene. This CDR3 contains 14 residues. The V gene lost 8 bases and the J gene lost 2 bases, with 16 bases spanning the gap. CDR3 protein: CASSPRGRAYEQYF. CDR3 DNA sequence: TGTGCCAGCTCCCCCCGGGGCCGGGCCTACGAGCAGTACTTC.

This clonotype has at least ten counts. This rearrangement joins TRBV29-1 to TRBJ1-1; D is unclear. CDR1 SQVTM and CDR2 ANQGSEA come from the germline V gene. This CDR3 is 12 amino acids long. The ends were cut back, 1 base at V and 1 base at J, with 4 bases in the middle. The CDR3, as DNA: TGCAGCGTTGAAGGGGAGAACACTGAAGCTTTCTTT. Translated: CSVEGENTEAFF.

This chain joins TRBV29-1 and TRBJ2-7; D may be TRBD1 or TRBD2 (5 bases each). Trimming left V 0 bases short and J 2 bases short, with 11 bases between. CDR1 SQVTM and CDR2 ANQGSEA come from the germline V gene. CDR3 length: 14 amino acids. The CDR3 loop is CSVEEWDEPYEQYF. In nucleotides, the CDR3 is TGCAGCGTTGAAGAGTGGGACGAGCCCTACGAGCAGTACTTC.

The chain employs TRBV6-1 and TRBJ1-6; D may be TRBD1 (6 bases). Trimming took off 3 bases at V and 10 bases at J, with 19 bases between the two ends. Germline V gene data show CDR1 as MNHNS and CDR2 as SASEGT. The CDR3 is 16 residues long. This CDR3 is CASSEGTQDSPSPLHF. The CDR3 DNA reads TGTGCCAGCAGTGAGGGAACCCAGGACAGCCCGTCACCCCTCCACTTT.

This clonotype was seen many times. The chain employs TRBV20-1 and TRBJ2-7, with D perhaps matching TRBD1 or TRBD2 (5 bases each). In germline, CDR1 is DFQATT, CDR2 SNEGSKA (reference sequence). Trimming shortened V by 6 bases and J by 2 bases, and 17 bases separated the two germline ends. This CDR3 is 14 amino acids long. The CDR3 DNA follows: TGCAGTGCCCCCCCGGGGCAAACGACCTACGAGCAGTACTTC. As protein: CSAPPGQTTYEQYF.

The chain links TRBV19 to TRBJ1-2; D unclear. The germline CDR1 and CDR2 sequences are LNHDA and SQIVND (reference sequence). The CDR3 covers 12 residues. The V gene lost 1 base and the J gene lost 7 bases, with 7 bases spanning the gap. In nucleotides, the CDR3 is TGTGCCAGTAGTATAGCCGGTGGTGGCTACACCTTC. It encodes CASSIAGGGYTF.

This clonotype has ten or more counts. Since the CDR3 does not end with the conserved phenylalanine or tryptophan, this likely comes from a read error. The chain employs TRBV15 and TRBJ2-7, with 9 bases matching TRBD2. The germline V gene encodes CDR1 LNHNV and CDR2 YYDKDF (reference sequence). V shed 1 base and J 3 bases; nucleotides not matched to a gene: 4. This CDR3 region has 15 residues. The CDR3 DNA reads TGTGCCACCAGCAGAGTAGCGGGAGTTCACTACGAGCAGTACCTC. Protein sequence: CATSRVAGVHYEQYL.

This sequence joins TRBV12-3 or TRBV12-4 and TRBJ1-2; D gene unclear. The CDR3 is 16 amino acids. V was trimmed by 5 bases and J by 9 bases, leaving 25 bases between them. CDR3 in DNA: TGTGCCAGCAGTCTCAGCGTCGCAAGTACGGGTTCTAGCTACACCTTC. Translating it yields CASSLSVASTGSSYTF.

This clonotype was seen more than once but under ten times. This chain joins TRBV7-2 and TRBJ2-5; TRBD2 aligns across 8 bases. The CDR3 has 15 amino acids. The trim removed 3 bases at V and 2 bases at J, leaving 5 bases unmatched. Germline-derived CDR1 and CDR2 are SGHTA and FQGNSA. CDR3 in DNA: TGTGCCAGCAGCTTGTTCGGGGGGGAACAAGAGACCCAGTACTTC. It codes for CASSLFGGEQETQYF.

This clonotype was counted at least ten times. V gene TRBV30 combines with J gene TRBJ2-7; D unclear. The CDR3 runs 10 residues. Germline lookup yields CDR1 GTSNPN and CDR2 SVGIG (reference sequence). V shed 8 bases and J shed 2 bases, with 7 bases lying between them. CDR3 residues: CAAGPYEQYF. The CDR3 DNA follows: TGTGCCGCTGGGCCCTACGAGCAGTACTTC.

This clonotype was observed many times. This chain joins TRBV12-5 and TRBJ2-4; D remains ambiguous. Trimming stripped 5 bases from V and 0 bases from J, with 14 bases between. This CDR3 has 16 residues. Germline loops: CDR1 LGHNT, CDR2 FRNRAP. CDR3 in DNA: TGTGCTAGTGGTCCCCAGCACACGCTAGCCAAAAACATTCAGTACTTC. It translates to CASGPQHTLAKNIQYF.

This clonotype was observed many times. The chain has TRBV7-3 and TRBJ2-2; 8 bases fit TRBD2. The CDR3 totals 16 residues. With V trimmed by 1 base and J by 6 bases, 7 bases remained unmatched. Germline V lookup: CDR1 SGHTA, CDR2 FQGTGA. In nucleotides, the CDR3 is TGTGCCAGCAGCTTAATCGGGGGAGCGGGGGCCGGGGAGCTGTTTTTT. It yields the protein CASSLIGGAGAGELFF.

This clonotype was recorded many times. The junction and the germline gene differ at one end; a read error may be behind it. The chain uses TRBV2 and TRBJ1-6; perhaps TRBD1 as D (5 bases). Germline CDR1 and CDR2: SNHLY and FYNNEI. This CDR3 has 13 residues. The CDR3: CATGTADNSPFHF. Here the CDR3 DNA reads TGTGCCACCGGGACGGCTGACAATTCACCCTTCCACTTT.